This TCR beta chain was sequenced for a study of beta chain features in type 1 diabetes. Study-wide context: Cells sorted and examined across all samples totaled 85 million to 130 million. Findings and limits, study-wide: The naive, central memory and Treg TCRB repertoires of patients appeared to be more similar to one another than those of healthy donors. VDJ junctions in type 1 diabetes patients carried more deletions and fewer insertions.

The ends were cut back, 7 bases at V and 3 bases at J, with 14 bases in the middle. Germline V gene sequence: CDR1 SQVTM, CDR2 ANQGSEA. The CDR3 extends over 13 amino acids. This clone was detected a few times. Its matching antigen is unknown. All of the isolated RNA was reverse transcribed, so expressed TCRB transcripts were sequenced. The data were produced by immunoSEQ multiplex PCR, yet TCRdb's version contains in-frame clones alone and is incomplete. The sample has around 310,000 clones, about 10% seen once. Purities over 95% were achieved in all sorted populations. This clonotype was obtained from a woman in her twenties or thirties in good health. The specimen was naive CD4+ T cells from blood. This chain connects TRBV29-1 to TRBJ2-3; the D gene is possibly TRBD1 (5 bases). The CDR3 region is CSGGRGRTDTQYF. CDR3 nucleotide sequence: TGCAGCGGTGGAAGGGGCAGGACAGATACGCAGTATTTT.